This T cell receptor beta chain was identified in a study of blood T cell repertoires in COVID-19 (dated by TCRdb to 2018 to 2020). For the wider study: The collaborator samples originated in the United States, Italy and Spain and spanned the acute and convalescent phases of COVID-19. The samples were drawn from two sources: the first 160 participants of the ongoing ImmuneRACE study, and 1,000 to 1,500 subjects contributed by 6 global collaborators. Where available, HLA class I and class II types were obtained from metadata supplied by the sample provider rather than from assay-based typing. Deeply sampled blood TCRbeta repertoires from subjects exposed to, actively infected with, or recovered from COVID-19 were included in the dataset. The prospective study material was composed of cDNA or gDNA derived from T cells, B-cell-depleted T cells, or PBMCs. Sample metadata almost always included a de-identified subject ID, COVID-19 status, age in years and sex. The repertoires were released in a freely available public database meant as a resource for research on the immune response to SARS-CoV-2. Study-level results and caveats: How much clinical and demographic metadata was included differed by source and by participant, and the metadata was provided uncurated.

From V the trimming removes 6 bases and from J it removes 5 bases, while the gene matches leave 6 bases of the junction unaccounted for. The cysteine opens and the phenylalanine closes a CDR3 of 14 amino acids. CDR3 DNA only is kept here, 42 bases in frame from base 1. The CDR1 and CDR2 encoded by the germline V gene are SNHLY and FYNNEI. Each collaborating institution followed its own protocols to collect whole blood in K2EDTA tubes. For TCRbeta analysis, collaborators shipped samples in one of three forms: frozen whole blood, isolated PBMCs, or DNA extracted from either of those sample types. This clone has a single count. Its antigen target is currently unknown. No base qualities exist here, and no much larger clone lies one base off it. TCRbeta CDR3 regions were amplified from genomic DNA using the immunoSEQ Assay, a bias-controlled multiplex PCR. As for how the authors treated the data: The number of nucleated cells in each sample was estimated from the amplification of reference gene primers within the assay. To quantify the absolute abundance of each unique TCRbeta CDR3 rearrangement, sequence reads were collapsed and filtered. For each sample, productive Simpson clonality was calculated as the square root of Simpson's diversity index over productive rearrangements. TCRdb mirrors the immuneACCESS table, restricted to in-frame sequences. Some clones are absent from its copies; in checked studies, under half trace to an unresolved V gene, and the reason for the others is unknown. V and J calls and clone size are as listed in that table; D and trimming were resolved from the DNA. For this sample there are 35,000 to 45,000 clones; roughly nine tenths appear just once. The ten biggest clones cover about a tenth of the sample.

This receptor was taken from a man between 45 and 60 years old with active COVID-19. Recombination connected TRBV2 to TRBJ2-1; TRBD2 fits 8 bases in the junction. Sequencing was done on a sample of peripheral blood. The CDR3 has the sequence CASRPTSGNNEQFF. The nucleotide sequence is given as TGTGCCAGCAGGCCAACTAGCGGAAACAATGAGCAGTTCTTC.